This TCR beta chain was sequenced in a study of cytomegalovirus exposure and HLA in healthy donors. Points from the study as a whole: Later work associated fewer than 20,000 TCR beta sequences with HLA alleles at 0.05 false discovery rate. The study put roughly 160 TCR beta chains on its list as cytomegalovirus-associated.

In the PCR, 60 Vbeta and 13 Jbeta primers were used. As originally analysed: In a later analysis, 80 million to 100 million unique TCR beta chains included roughly 11 million shared by two or more donors. Produced via immunoSEQ multiplex PCR; TCRdb's table is partial and in-frame only. Clone size and the V and J calls come from that table; the DNA yielded D and trimming. This sample has under 150,000 clones, with 70% to 85% found just once. Between the trimmed V and J ends, which lost 4 bases and 4 bases, there was a span of 16 bases. The CDR3 is 15 residues long. Per the germline V gene, CDR1 is SGHDT and CDR2 is YYEEEE. As to this clone: Its target is unknown.

Sequencing was performed on PBMCs. The V call is TRBV5-6, the J call TRBJ2-3; D might be TRBD1 (6 bases). The TCR was taken from a male donor in good health and CMV-seronegative. The CDR3 spells CASSPRPGAADTQYF. Here the CDR3 DNA reads TGTGCCAGCAGCCCCCGTCCAGGGGCGGCAGATACGCAGTATTTT.